One and the same sample provided the 13 T cell receptor beta chains below, sequenced in a study of T cells in women clearing cervical HPV infection. The protocol was immunoSEQ multiplex PCR, while the TCRdb copy is restricted to in-frame clones and leaves out a portion. Its listing shows some 37,000 clones. The sample consisted of blood buffy coat. These receptors were collected from a woman between 18 and 70 years old with a cervical HPV16 infection that either progressed to CIN3+ or cleared (not recorded which).

The CDR3 sequence: CASRDTSYNDYTF. Incomplete CDR3 DNA: TGTGCCAGTAGGGACACGTCCTACAATGAC. The chain joins TRBV19 to TRBJ1-2; D is possibly TRBD1 (5 bases). The DNA ends 3 residues before the CDR3 does, and the rest of the CDR3 is filled in from the germline J gene. CDR1 is LNHDA and CDR2 is SQIVND in the germline V gene (reference sequence). This CDR3 has 13 amino acids.

Regarding this clone: The read falls 3 residues short of the CDR3 end, and the missing part is taken from the germline J gene. The V and J genes are TRBV6-2 or TRBV6-3 and TRBJ1-5; no clear D. Germline V gene sequence: CDR1 MNHEY, CDR2 SVGEGT. The CDR3 consists of 14 residues. Between the trimmed V and J ends, which lost 2 bases and 0 bases, there was a span of 5 bases. The sequenced part of the CDR3 DNA is TGTGCCAGCAGTTACGGGCGTAGCAATCAGCCC. Translated, it gives CASSYGRSNQP. The CDR3 as a whole reads CASSYGRSNQPQHF.

Details on this clone: Read sequence stops 3 residues before the CDR3 end, and the germline J gene provides the missing end. The rearrangement joins TRBV19 to TRBJ1-1; tentatively, D is TRBD1 (6 bases). CDR1 is LNHDA, CDR2 SQIVND, per germline (reference sequence). CDR3 length equals 13 residues. CDR3 DNA (partial): TGTGCCAGTAGCACAGGGACCATCGGGCAA. Amino acids: CASSTGTIGQ. The whole CDR3 region reads CASSTGTIGQAFF.

A note on this clone: The read ends 3 residues before the CDR3 terminus; that terminus is restored from the germline J gene. The rearrangement joins TRBV7-8 to TRBJ1-2, with D unclear. The CDR3 is made up of 14 amino acids. CDR1 SGHVS and CDR2 FQNEAQ come from the germline V gene. Incomplete CDR3 DNA: TGTGCCAGCAGCCCTCGAGTTAGCGGGTACGAC. Translated, it gives CASSPRVSGYD. Given in full, the CDR3 is CASSPRVSGYDYTF.

Regarding this clone: The CDR3 end falls 3 residues outside the read, so it is completed with the germline J gene. J is TRBJ1-5 and V is TRBV13; 8 bases match TRBD1. The CDR3 length is 15 residues. J gave up 5 bases and V 5 bases, and 8 bases lay outside the gene matches. Looked up from germline, CDR1 is PRHDT and CDR2 is FYEKMQ (reference sequence). The CDR3 sequence is CASSPGRGRDQPQHF. The sequenced part of the CDR3 DNA is TGTGCCAGCAGCCCCGGCAGGGGGCGAGATCAGCCC. Complete variable domain (other parts from reference TRBV13 and TRBJ1-5): AAGVIQSPRHLIKEKRETATLKCYPIPRHDTVYWYQQGPGQDPQFLISFYEKMQSDKGSIPDRFSAQQFSDYHSELNMSSLELGDSALYFCASSPGRGRDQPQHFGDGTRLSIL.

About this clone: The read comes to an end 3 residues before the CDR3 does, leaving the germline J gene to fill in the end. The chain combines TRBV28 with TRBJ2-3; TRBD1 agrees at 8 bases. There are 14 residues in the CDR3. After removal of 5 bases from V and 3 bases from J, the junction contained 4 bases not matched to a gene. Germline CDR1 reads MDHEN; CDR2 reads SYDVKM. The part of the CDR3 DNA that was read is TGTGCCAGCAGTCTGAGGACAGGGACAGATACG. Translating it yields CASSLRTGTDT. The whole CDR3 reads CASSLRTGTDTQYF.

The CDR3 spells CASSPSPGQGTVAKNIQYF. The part of the CDR3 DNA that was read is TGTGCCAGCAGTCCTTCTCCGGGACAGGGGACCGTAGCCAAAAACATT. The gene calls are TRBV28 and TRBJ2-4, with 10 bases identical to TRBD1. The CDR3 goes on 3 residues after the read ends, and that part is filled in from the germline J gene. CDR1 MDHEN and CDR2 SYDVKM come from the germline V gene. This CDR3 comprises 19 residues. With 5 bases clipped from V and 0 bases from J, the junction kept 13 bases outside the gene matches.

With respect to this clone: The CDR3 goes on 3 residues after the read ends, and that part is filled in from the germline J gene. This chain uses TRBV5-1 with TRBJ2-5; 11 bases are shared with TRBD1. CDR1 and CDR2 from the germline V gene are SGHRS and YFSETQ. CDR3 size: 16 residues. The trim removed 0 bases at V and 4 bases at J, leaving 5 bases unmatched. CDR3 DNA (partial): TGCGCCAGCAGCTTGGGTACCGGGACAGGGGGAGAGACC. It yields the protein CASSLGTGTGGET. The full CDR3 protein reads CASSLGTGTGGETQYF.

Points on this clone: The CDR3 goes on 3 residues after the read ends, and that part is filled in from the germline J gene. The chain links TRBV19 to TRBJ2-3; D is perhaps TRBD1 (7 bases). The CDR3 spans 14 residues. Germline V gene lookup returns CDR1 LNHDA and CDR2 SQIVND (reference sequence). CDR3 DNA (partial): TGTGCCAGTAGTAAGCAGGGGGGCGGGCAGCCG. It yields the protein CASSKQGGGQP. The full CDR3 reads CASSKQGGGQPQYF.

A word on this clone: The read terminates 3 residues before the CDR3 end, so the remaining end is supplied by the germline J gene. The chain combines TRBV2 with TRBJ2-2; TRBD1 might be the D (5 bases). There are 15 residues in the CDR3. Trimming pared 6 bases from V and 0 bases from J, leaving 11 bases between. CDR1 is SNHLY, CDR2 FYNNEI, per germline. The CDR3: CASRADSANTGELFF. The sequenced CDR3 bases are TGTGCCAGCAGAGCAGACAGCGCGAACACCGGGGAG.

Incomplete CDR3 DNA: TGTGCTAGTGGTTTGGGGCGCAAGACTAGCGGCCAAGAGACC. This gives the protein CASGLGRKTSGQET. The full CDR3 is CASGLGRKTSGQETQYF. The rearrangement uses TRBV12-5 and TRBJ2-5, with TRBD2 matching over 9 bases. The read halts 3 residues ahead of the CDR3 end, with the missing end drawn from the germline J gene. The germline V gene has CDR1 LGHNT and CDR2 FRNRAP. V was clipped by 1 base and J by 1 base; unmatched bases: 7. The CDR3 runs 17 residues.

Notes on this clone: Compared with germline, one end of the junction differs, possibly owing to a read error. The CDR3 is cut off 3 residues early in the read; its end comes from the germline J gene. The chain links TRBV4-2 to TRBJ2-1; TRBD2 agrees at 8 bases. The V gene's germline CDR1 is LGHNA and CDR2 YNFKEQ. This CDR3 is 15 amino acids long. The CDR3 DNA, read in part, is TGCGCCAGCAGCCCACTAAGCGGGGGTAACGATGAG. Translating it yields CASSPLSGGNDE. The full CDR3 sequence reads CASSPLSGGNDEQFF.

Comments on this clone: The DNA ends 3 residues before the CDR3 does, and the rest of the CDR3 is filled in from the germline J gene. The rearrangement joins TRBV5-1 to TRBJ2-3, with 10 bases fitting TRBD2. Per the germline V gene, CDR1 is SGHRS and CDR2 is YFSETQ. Trimming took 4 bases from V and 6 from J; bases not matched to a gene: 8. This CDR3 has 15 residues. The part of the CDR3 DNA that was read is TGCGCCAGCAGCCCAGCGGGGGGGGTCTCGGATACG. Its protein is CASSPAGGVSDT. The CDR3 as a whole reads CASSPAGGVSDTQYF. The full variable domain, in which reference TRBV5-1 and TRBJ2-3 provide the parts outside the CDR3, is KAGVTQTPRYLIKTRGQQVTLSCSPISGHRSVSWYQQTPGQGLQFLFEYFSETQRNKGNFPGRFSGRQFSNSRSEMNVSTLELGDSALYLCASSPAGGVSDTQYFGPGTRLTVL.